These 29 T cell receptor beta chains came from one sample sequenced in a study of OX40 agonist ivuxolimab in advanced cancers. Sequencing was performed with immunoSEQ multiplex PCR; in TCRdb, only in-frame clones are kept and a portion is missing. The table records 98,000 or so clones, more than 85% of them present only once. The starting material was CD4+ or CD8+ T cells sorted from blood, obtained in a trial of the OX40 agonist ivuxolimab. These receptor sequences come from an adult with an advanced solid tumor such as melanoma, head and neck, liver or kidney cancer.

The V gene is TRBV5-1, the J gene TRBJ2-7, with 8 bases matching TRBD2. V shed 0 bases and J 4 bases; nucleotides not matched to a gene: 9. The CDR3 extends over 16 amino acids. Germline V CDR1 and CDR2: SGHRS, YFSETQ. Written as DNA, the CDR3 is TGCGCCAGCAGCTTGGCGTCGCGGGGGGCGGTGTACGAGCAGTACTTC. It is translated as CASSLASRGAVYEQYF.

The chain carries TRBV18 and TRBJ2-2; a weak D match, TRBD1 (5 bases). The CDR3 spans 16 residues. CDR1 and CDR2 (germline): KGHSH, LQKENI. V lost 3 bases and J 0 bases, leaving 11 bases between the germline ends. The CDR3, as DNA: TGTGCCAGCTCACCGGGGCAGGTTCCGAACACCGGGGAGCTGTTTTTT. Translation gives CASSPGQVPNTGELFF.

The rearrangement joins TRBV21-1 to TRBJ2-5. TRBV21-1 represents a pseudogene. The CDR3 length is 14 residues. CDR3 bases: TGTGCCAGCAGCAAAGGGGTGGCAACGGAGACCCAGTACTTC. Translated, it gives CASSKGVATETQYF.

Regarding this clone: The sample holds other DNA sequences that translate to the same CDR3. The chain recombines TRBV30 with TRBJ1-2; tentatively, D is TRBD1 (5 bases). Germline V gives CDR1 GTSNPN, CDR2 SVGIG (reference sequence). The CDR3 runs to 13 residues. The germline V and J ends were trimmed by 2 bases and 3 bases, with 10 bases remaining between them. The CDR3 reads CAWSPQGDYGYTF. The CDR3 DNA reads as TGTGCCTGGAGTCCTCAGGGTGACTATGGCTACACCTTC.

The chain combines TRBV10-1 with TRBJ1-2; no reliable D call. In germline, CDR1 is WNHNN, CDR2 SYGVQD (reference sequence). V lost 9 bases, J lost 0 bases, and 11 bases lay in between. The CDR3 is made up of 13 amino acids. CDR3 bases: TGCGCCAGGTCCCAGGTGACTAACTATGGCTACACCTTC. Translated: CARSQVTNYGYTF.

This rearrangement joins TRBV7-6 to TRBJ2-3, with 11 bases fitting TRBD2. Germline V CDR1 and CDR2: SGHVS, FNYEAQ. J lost 7 bases, V lost 3 bases, and 3 bases had no gene match. The CDR3 is 14 amino acids. Here the CDR3 reads CASSFSGRANTQYF. The CDR3, as DNA: TGTGCCAGCAGCTTTAGCGGGAGGGCAAATACGCAGTATTTT.

The CDR3 loop reads CASSSDVNTEAFF. As DNA, the CDR3 is TGTGCCAGCAGCTCGGACGTAAACACTGAAGCTTTCTTT. The chain joins TRBV11-2 to TRBJ1-1; unclear D gene. From germline, CDR1 is SGHAT and CDR2 FQNNGV. The CDR3 is 13 amino acids. V was trimmed by 4 bases and J by 2 bases, leaving 8 bases between them.

The gene calls are TRBV25-1 and TRBJ1-2; D might be TRBD1 (5 bases). The CDR3 is 14 residues long. With 7 bases removed from V and 0 bases from J, the gap between germline ends came to 12 bases. Germline assignment: CDR1 MGHDK and CDR2 SYGVNS. In DNA form, the CDR3 reads TGTGCCAGCATAACCCGGGGGGCTAACTATGGCTACACCTTC. It encodes CASITRGANYGYTF.

The chain is built from TRBV28 and TRBJ1-4, with 7 bases fitting TRBD1. The V gene end was trimmed by 5 bases and the J gene end by 5 bases; junction bases not matched to a gene: 5. This CDR3 has 14 residues. Germline CDR1 MDHEN, CDR2 SYDVKM. CDR3 sequence (DNA): TGTGCCAGCAGTATTTCGGACAGGAATGAAAAACTGTTTTTT. Amino acids: CASSISDRNEKLFF. The variable domain in full, completed from reference TRBV28 and TRBJ1-4, reads DVKVTQSSRYLVKRTGEKVFLECVQDMDHENMFWYRQDPGLGLRLIYFSYDVKMKEKGDIPEGYSVSREKKERFSLILESASTNQTSMYLCASSISDRNEKLFFGSGTQLSVL.

The chain links TRBV6-1 to TRBJ2-3; 8 bases agree with TRBD2. The CDR3 has 11 amino acids. With V trimmed by 7 bases and J by 6 bases, 0 bases remained unmatched. In germline, CDR1 is MNHNS, CDR2 SASEGT. The chain's CDR3 is CASTGGDTQYF. DNA for the CDR3: TGTGCCAGCACGGGAGGGGATACGCAGTATTTT.

V is TRBV5-1 and J is TRBJ2-7, with 10 bases matching TRBD2. This CDR3 has 14 amino acids. With V trimmed by 6 bases and J by 3 bases, 6 bases remained unmatched. The germline V gene encodes CDR1 SGHRS and CDR2 YFSETQ. The CDR3 loop reads CASNFLAGGYEQYF. The CDR3 coding sequence is TGCGCCAGCAATTTCTTAGCGGGAGGCTACGAGCAGTACTTC.

CDR3 nucleotide sequence: TGTGCCTCGCGAGTGGGATCAAAGTACTTC. As protein: CASRVGSKYF. The chain uses TRBV19 and TRBJ2-5; D gene ambiguous. The CDR3 runs 10 residues. V was shortened by 11 bases and J by 12 bases, with 16 bases between the two germline ends. Germline CDR1 reads LNHDA; CDR2 reads SQIVND (reference sequence).

This clone is a singleton in its sample. The chain uses TRBV10-3 and TRBJ2-7; TRBD1 aligns across 8 bases. Germline CDR1 reads ENHRY; CDR2 reads SYGVKD. This CDR3 has 14 amino acids. The ends lost 3 bases at V and 5 bases at J; junction bases unmatched: 6. The CDR3 DNA reads as TGTGCCATCAGTGAAGGACAGGGCTGGCACGAGCAGTACTTC. Amino acid sequence: CAISEGQGWHEQYF.

This chain connects TRBV10-1 to TRBJ1-2; TRBD1 aligns across 9 bases. J lost 2 bases, V lost 5 bases, and 9 bases had no gene match. The germline V gene has CDR1 WNHNN and CDR2 SYGVQD (reference sequence). This CDR3 contains 16 residues. CDR3 bases: TGCGCCAGCAGTCCGGGACAGGGTTTGGGAAACTATGGCTACACCTTC. This sequence encodes CASSPGQGLGNYGYTF.

The rearrangement links TRBV19 to TRBJ2-7; no firm D call. Germline CDR1 and CDR2: LNHDA and SQIVND (reference sequence). The CDR3 length is 14 residues. Trimming removed 2 bases at V and 6 bases at J, with 14 bases between. The CDR3 spells CASSINLRGVEQYF. CDR3 DNA: TGTGCCAGTAGTATAAACCTCCGAGGAGTCGAGCAGTACTTC. The full variable domain, with the rest looked up from reference TRBV19 and TRBJ2-7, is DGGITQSPKYLFRKEGQNVTLSCEQNLNHDAMYWYRQDPGQGLRLIYYSQIVNDFQKGDIAEGYSVSREKKESFPLTVTSAQKNPTAFYLCASSINLRGVEQYFGPGTRLTVT.

This chain uses TRBV5-1 with TRBJ2-3; D perhaps matches TRBD2 (7 bases). This CDR3 region has 14 residues. The V end was cut by 4 bases, the J end by 5 bases, with 14 bases between. Germline CDR1 is SGHRS and CDR2 is YFSETQ. CDR3 residues: CASSPGGPGDTQYF. The CDR3 coding sequence is TGCGCCAGCAGCCCCGGGGGGCCTGGAGATACGCAGTATTTT. Looking up the rest from reference TRBV5-1 and TRBJ2-3 gives the full variable domain: KAGVTQTPRYLIKTRGQQVTLSCSPISGHRSVSWYQQTPGQGLQFLFEYFSETQRNKGNFPGRFSGRQFSNSRSEMNVSTLELGDSALYLCASSPGGPGDTQYFGPGTRLTVL.

The genes are TRBV12-5 and TRBJ2-3; D might be TRBD2 (5 bases). V lost 6 bases to trimming and J lost 0 bases, with 25 bases between them. Germline CDR1 and CDR2: LGHNT and FRNRAP. This CDR3 spans 19 amino acids. The CDR3 DNA sequence: TGTGCTAGTGGCTCCACTAGTGATGGCCAGATTACTAGCACAGATACGCAGTATTTT. Its protein is CASGSTSDGQITSTDTQYF.

This chain links TRBV10-2 with TRBJ1-3; D unclear. Germline-derived CDR1 and CDR2 are WSHSY and SAAADI. The V and J ends lost 0 bases and 0 bases respectively, with 3 bases between them. The CDR3 totals 14 residues. This chain's CDR3 is CASSESASGNTIYF. CDR3 sequence (DNA): TGCGCCAGCAGTGAGTCCGCCTCTGGAAACACCATATATTTT.

V and J are TRBV4-2 and TRBJ2-7; 7 bases are a match to TRBD1. There are 16 residues in the CDR3. Germline V CDR1 and CDR2: LGHNA, YNFKEQ. After removal of 1 base from V and 1 base from J, the junction contained 7 bases not matched to a gene. In nucleotides, the CDR3 is TGTGCCAGCAGCCAAGTCAGCAGGGGGAGTTCCTACGAGCAGTACTTC. Translation gives CASSQVSRGSSYEQYF.

This sequence joins TRBV5-1 and TRBJ2-3; D is perhaps TRBD2 (5 bases). The CDR3 loop spans 14 amino acids. V was pared by 4 bases and J by 1 base, with 10 bases between. Germline V lookup: CDR1 SGHRS, CDR2 YFSETQ. CDR3 loop: CASSKTGGTDTQYF. DNA for the CDR3: TGCGCCAGCAGCAAGACCGGGGGCACAGATACGCAGTATTTT.

V usage is TRBV5-4 and J usage is TRBJ1-4; TRBD1 matches 9 bases. Germline V gene lookup returns CDR1 SGHNT and CDR2 YYREEE (reference sequence). V trimming: 3 bases; J trimming: 5 bases; junction bases outside the gene matches: 2. The CDR3 extends over 14 amino acids. The CDR3 spells CASSSGTGNEKLFF. Written as DNA, the CDR3 is TGTGCCAGCAGCTCCGGGACAGGGAATGAAAAACTGTTTTTT. The complete variable domain, with remaining parts taken from reference TRBV5-4 and TRBJ1-4, reads ETGVTQSPTHLIKTRGQQVTLRCSSQSGHNTVSWYQQALGQGPQFIFQYYREEENGRGNFPPRFSGLQFPNYSSELNVNALELDDSALYLCASSSGTGNEKLFFGSGTQLSVL.

This clone was seen just once. The chain couples TRBV7-9 to TRBJ1-2, with TRBD1 as a possible D gene (5 bases). The CDR3 length is 13 residues. V was clipped by 3 bases and J by 2 bases, with 7 bases between them. Germline CDR1 SEHNR, CDR2 FQNEAQ (reference sequence). The CDR3 loop is CASSFDSNYGYTF. DNA of the CDR3: TGTGCCAGCAGCTTTGACAGCAACTATGGCTACACCTTC.

J is TRBJ2-7 and V is TRBV5-4, with 7 bases matching TRBD1. The germline V gene encodes CDR1 SGHNT and CDR2 YYREEE (reference sequence). The CDR3 length is 13 residues. Trimming at V came to 4 bases and at J to 12 bases, leaving 13 bases not matched to a gene. The CDR3 sequence is CASSLNTGTDPYF. DNA for the CDR3: TGTGCCAGCAGCCTCAATACCGGGACAGATCCGTACTTC.

This chain connects TRBV18 to TRBJ2-2; 7 bases match TRBD1. The junction had 3 bases not matched to a gene; V was cut back by 5 bases and J by 6 bases. This CDR3 comprises 13 residues. From germline, CDR1 is KGHSH and CDR2 LQKENI. The CDR3 sequence is CASSNRGSGELFF. CDR3 sequence (DNA): TGTGCCAGCTCAAACAGGGGTTCCGGGGAGCTGTTTTTT.

The rearrangement uses TRBV6-5 and TRBJ1-5; D remains ambiguous. Deletions cut 0 bases from V and 5 bases from J, with 5 bases between. CDR1 MNHEY and CDR2 SVGAGI come from the germline V gene. The CDR3 runs 13 residues. This CDR3 reads CASSYSAHQPQHF. CDR3 nucleotides: TGTGCCAGCAGTTACTCGGCCCATCAGCCCCAGCATTTT.

The J gene is TRBJ2-1, the V gene TRBV6-5; TRBD2 is a possible D gene (5 bases). This CDR3 is 14 amino acids long. Trimming took off 5 bases at V and 7 bases at J, with 15 bases between the two ends. Germline CDR1 MNHEY, CDR2 SVGAGI. CDR3 sequence: CASSTLSASNEQFF. CDR3 in DNA: TGTGCCAGCAGTACCCTTAGCGCATCGAATGAGCAGTTCTTC.

V is TRBV29-1 and J is TRBJ2-3; either TRBD1 or TRBD2 may supply D (5 bases each). Deletions cut 1 base from V and 2 bases from J, with 13 bases between. Germline V CDR1 and CDR2: SQVTM, ANQGSEA. The CDR3 loop spans 15 amino acids. The CDR3 is CSVEADSGTTDTQYF. The DNA of the CDR3 is TGCAGCGTTGAAGCCGACAGTGGGACCACAGATACGCAGTATTTT.

As for this clone: Because the CDR3's place on the DNA is in doubt, the DNA is left out and the CDR3 is given as listed by TCRdb. The chain couples TRBV9 to TRBJ2-7; TRBD2, the table's D call, lacks a check against the DNA. Including both end residues, the CDR3 is 13 amino acids long. Germline CDR1 and CDR2: SGDLS and YYNGEE. The CDR3 sequence is CASSVVGSGIRYF.

This clone was found once. The chain uses TRBV5-1 and TRBJ2-5; no definite D call. Germline V gene data show CDR1 as SGHRS and CDR2 as YFSETQ. The CDR3 length is 12 residues. The germline V and J ends were trimmed by 4 bases and 5 bases, with 9 bases remaining between them. The CDR3 region is CASSPSRETQYF. In DNA, the CDR3 is TGCGCCAGCAGCCCTAGTAGGGAGACCCAGTACTTC.